This entry features one T cell receptor beta chain sequence. What it recognizes is unknown. The CDR3 extends over 16 amino acids. Germline V gives CDR1 SGHTA, CDR2 FQGNSA. With 1 base removed from V and 8 bases from J, the gap between germline ends came to 19 bases. This record belongs to a study of chemoradiotherapy in HPV16-positive cancers. Regarding the study as a whole: The functional HPV-specific definition rests on just a couple of HPV16-positive patients. In HPV16-positive patients, HPV-responsive T-cell expansion tracked better recurrence-free survival.

Libraries were prepared by immunoSEQ multiplex PCR; TCRdb keeps only in-frame clonotypes and omits some of them. The repertoire holds some 70,000 clones, more than 70% seen once, with 4% to 4.5% in the top ten. The V gene is TRBV7-2, the J gene TRBJ2-3; either TRBD1 or TRBD2 may supply D (5 bases each). This material consisted of blood, taken from a patient who underwent chemoradiotherapy. The origin of this receptor is a human donor with HPV-associated anogenital cancer. The CDR3 DNA reads as TGTGCCAGCAGCTTAGTTTCGGGCAGGGAGTCGGGTACGCAGTATTTT. This gives the protein CASSLVSGRESGTQYF.